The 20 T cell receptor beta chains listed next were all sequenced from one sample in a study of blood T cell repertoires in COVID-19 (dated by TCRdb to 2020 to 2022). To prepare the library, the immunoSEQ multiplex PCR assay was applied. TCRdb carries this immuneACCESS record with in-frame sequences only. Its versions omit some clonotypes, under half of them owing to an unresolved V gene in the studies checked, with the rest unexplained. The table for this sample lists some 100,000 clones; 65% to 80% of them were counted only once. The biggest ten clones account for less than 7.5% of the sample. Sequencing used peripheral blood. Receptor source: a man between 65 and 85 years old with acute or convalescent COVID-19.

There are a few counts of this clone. The DNA of the CDR3 is TGCGCCAGCAGCCCAAGGACAGGGAGCGGCTACGAGCAGTACTTC. Translated: CASSPRTGSGYEQYF. V is TRBV5-1 and J is TRBJ2-7, with 8 positions matching TRBD1. The germline V gene encodes CDR1 SGHRS and CDR2 YFSETQ. Trimming removed 4 bases from V and 3 bases from J; junction bases left unmatched: 9. The CDR3 contains 15 residues.

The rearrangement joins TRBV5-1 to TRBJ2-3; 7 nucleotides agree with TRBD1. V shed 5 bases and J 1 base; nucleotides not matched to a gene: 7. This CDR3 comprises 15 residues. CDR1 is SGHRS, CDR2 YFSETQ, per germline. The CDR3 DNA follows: TGCGCCAGCAGTTACCGACAGGGCCGCACAGATACGCAGTATTTT. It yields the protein CASSYRQGRTDTQYF.

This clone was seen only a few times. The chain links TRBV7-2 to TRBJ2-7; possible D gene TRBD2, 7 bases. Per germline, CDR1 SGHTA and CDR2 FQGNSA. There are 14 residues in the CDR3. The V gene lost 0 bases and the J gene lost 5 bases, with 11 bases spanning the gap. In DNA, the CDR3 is TGTGCCAGCAGCTTAGCAGGGGGGGCCGACGAGCAGTACTTC. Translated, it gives CASSLAGGADEQYF.

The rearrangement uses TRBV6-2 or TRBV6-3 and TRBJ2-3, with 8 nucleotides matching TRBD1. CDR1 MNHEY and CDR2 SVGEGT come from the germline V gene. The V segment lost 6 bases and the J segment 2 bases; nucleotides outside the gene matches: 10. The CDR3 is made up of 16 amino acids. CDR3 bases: TGTGCCAGCAGCCAATGGACAGGGTCTCTCACAGATACGCAGTATTTT. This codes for CASSQWTGSLTDTQYF.

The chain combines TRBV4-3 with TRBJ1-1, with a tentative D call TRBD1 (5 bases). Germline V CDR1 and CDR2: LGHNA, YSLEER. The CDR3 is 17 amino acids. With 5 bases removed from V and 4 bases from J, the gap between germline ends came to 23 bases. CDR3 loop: CASSAYFREGEGTEAFF. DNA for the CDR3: TGCGCCAGCAGCGCGTATTTCAGGGAGGGCGAGGGCACTGAAGCTTTCTTT.

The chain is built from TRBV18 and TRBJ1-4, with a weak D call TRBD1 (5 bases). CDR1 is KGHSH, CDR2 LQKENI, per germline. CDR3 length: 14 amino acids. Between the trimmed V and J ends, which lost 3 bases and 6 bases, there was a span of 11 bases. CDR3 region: CASSPNLGDEKLFF. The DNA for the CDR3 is TGTGCCAGCTCACCTAATTTAGGGGATGAAAAACTGTTTTTT.

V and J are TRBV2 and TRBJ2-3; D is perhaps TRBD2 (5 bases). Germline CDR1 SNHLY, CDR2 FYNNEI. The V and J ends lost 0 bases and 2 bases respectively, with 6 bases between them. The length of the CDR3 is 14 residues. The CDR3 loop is CASSEASATDTQYF. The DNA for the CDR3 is TGTGCCAGCAGTGAAGCTAGCGCCACAGATACGCAGTATTTT.

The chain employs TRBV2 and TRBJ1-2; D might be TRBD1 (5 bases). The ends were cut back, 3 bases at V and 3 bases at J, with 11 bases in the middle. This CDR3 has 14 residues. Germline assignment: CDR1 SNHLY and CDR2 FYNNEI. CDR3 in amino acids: CASSEIEGDYGYTF. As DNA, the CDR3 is TGTGCCAGCAGTGAGATTGAAGGGGACTATGGCTACACCTTC.

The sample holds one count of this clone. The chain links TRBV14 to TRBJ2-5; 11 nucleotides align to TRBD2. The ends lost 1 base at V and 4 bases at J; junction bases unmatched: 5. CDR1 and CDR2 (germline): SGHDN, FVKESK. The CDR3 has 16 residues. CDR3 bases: TGTGCCAGCAGCCAAGGACTAGCGGGACTGGCAGAGACCCAGTACTTC. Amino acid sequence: CASSQGLAGLAETQYF.

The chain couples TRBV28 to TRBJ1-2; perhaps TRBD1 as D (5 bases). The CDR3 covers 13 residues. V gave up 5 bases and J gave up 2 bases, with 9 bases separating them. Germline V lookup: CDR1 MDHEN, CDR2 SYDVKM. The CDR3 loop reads CASSDTGNYGYTF. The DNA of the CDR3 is TGTGCCAGCAGTGATACAGGAAACTATGGCTACACCTTC.

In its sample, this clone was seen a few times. The CDR3 is CASIGTGGHTEAFF. The CDR3, as DNA: TGTGCCAGCATAGGGACAGGGGGGCACACTGAAGCTTTCTTT. The V call is TRBV2, the J call TRBJ1-1; 11 nucleotides line up with TRBD1. Germline V gene sequence: CDR1 SNHLY, CDR2 FYNNEI. The CDR3 is made up of 14 amino acids. With V trimmed by 7 bases and J by 3 bases, 4 bases remained unmatched.

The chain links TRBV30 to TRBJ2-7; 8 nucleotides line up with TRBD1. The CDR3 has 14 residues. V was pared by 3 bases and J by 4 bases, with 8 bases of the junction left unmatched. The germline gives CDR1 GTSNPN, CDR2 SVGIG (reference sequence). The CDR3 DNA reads TGTGCCTGGAGGGACCGGGACAGGTCTTACGAGCAGTACTTC. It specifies CAWRDRDRSYEQYF.

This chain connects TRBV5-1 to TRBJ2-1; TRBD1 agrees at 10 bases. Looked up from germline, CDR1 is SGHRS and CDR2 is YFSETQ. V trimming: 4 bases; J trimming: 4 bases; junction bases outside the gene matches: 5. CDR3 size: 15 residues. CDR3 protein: CASSEWTGGYNEQFF. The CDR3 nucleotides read TGCGCCAGCAGCGAATGGACAGGGGGATACAATGAGCAGTTCTTC. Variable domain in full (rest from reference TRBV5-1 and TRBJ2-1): KAGVTQTPRYLIKTRGQQVTLSCSPISGHRSVSWYQQTPGQGLQFLFEYFSETQRNKGNFPGRFSGRQFSNSRSEMNVSTLELGDSALYLCASSEWTGGYNEQFFGPGTRLTVL.

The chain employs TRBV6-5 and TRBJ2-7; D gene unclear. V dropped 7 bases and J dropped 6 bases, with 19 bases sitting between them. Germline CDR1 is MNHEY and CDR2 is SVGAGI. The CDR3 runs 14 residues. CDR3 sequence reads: CASNPFGSYIEQYF. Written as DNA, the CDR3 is TGTGCCAGCAACCCATTCGGGTCCTACATCGAGCAGTACTTC.

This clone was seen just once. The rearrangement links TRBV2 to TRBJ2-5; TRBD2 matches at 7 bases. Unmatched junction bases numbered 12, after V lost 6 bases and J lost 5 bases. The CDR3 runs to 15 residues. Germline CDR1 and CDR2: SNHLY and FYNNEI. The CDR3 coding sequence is TGTGCCAGCAGCGCACCGGCAGCGGGGAGTGAGACCCAGTACTTC. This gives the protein CASSAPAAGSETQYF.

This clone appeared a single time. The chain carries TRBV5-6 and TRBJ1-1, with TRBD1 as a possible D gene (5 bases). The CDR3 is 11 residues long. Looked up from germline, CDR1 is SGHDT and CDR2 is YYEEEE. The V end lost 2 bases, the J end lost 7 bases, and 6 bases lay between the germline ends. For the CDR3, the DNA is TGTGCCAGCAGCTTAAGGGGTGAAGCTTTCTTT. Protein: CASSLRGEAFF. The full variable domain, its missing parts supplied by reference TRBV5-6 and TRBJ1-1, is DAGVTQSPTHLIKTRGQQVTLRCSPKSGHDTVSWYQQALGQGPQFIFQYYEEEERQRGNFPDRFSGHQFPNYSSELNVNALLLGDSALYLCASSLRGEAFFGQGTRLTVV.

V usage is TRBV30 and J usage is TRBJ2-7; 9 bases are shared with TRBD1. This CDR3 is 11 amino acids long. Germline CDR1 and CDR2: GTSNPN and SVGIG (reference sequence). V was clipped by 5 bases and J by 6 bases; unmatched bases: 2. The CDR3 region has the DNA TGTGCCTGGGCGACAGGGGGCGAGCAGTACTTC. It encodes CAWATGGEQYF.

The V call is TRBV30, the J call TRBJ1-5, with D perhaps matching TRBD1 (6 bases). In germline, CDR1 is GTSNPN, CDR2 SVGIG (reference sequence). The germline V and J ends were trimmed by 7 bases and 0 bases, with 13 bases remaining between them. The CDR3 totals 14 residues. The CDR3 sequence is CAFTGFSSNQPQHF. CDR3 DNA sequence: TGTGCCTTTACAGGGTTCTCTAGCAATCAGCCCCAGCATTTT.

DNA for the CDR3: TGCGCCAGCGGGAAGGACAGCTCCTACAATGAGCAGTTCTTC. It yields the protein CASGKDSSYNEQFF. The chain joins TRBV5-1 to TRBJ2-1, with a weak D call TRBD1 (6 bases). Trimming took off 7 bases at V and 0 bases at J, with 11 bases between the two ends. Germline-derived CDR1 and CDR2 are SGHRS and YFSETQ. CDR3 size: 14 residues.

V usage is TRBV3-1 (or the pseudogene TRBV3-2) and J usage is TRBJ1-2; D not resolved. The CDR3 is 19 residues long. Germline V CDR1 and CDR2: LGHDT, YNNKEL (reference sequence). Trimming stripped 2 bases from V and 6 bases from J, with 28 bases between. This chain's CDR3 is CASSQPYSSGVGDGNGYTF. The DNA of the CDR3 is TGTGCCAGCAGCCAACCCTACTCCAGCGGGGTAGGTGATGGGAATGGCTACACCTTC.